Below are 31 T cell receptor beta chains sequenced from a single sample in a study of healthy donors' naive CD4 and CD8 T cells. Starting from around 500 ng of total RNA, TCR libraries were made with linear amplification. TCRdb called the reads again in MiXCR, with one record for every CDR3 protein. In the table there are about 180,000 distinct CDR3 sequences, 65% to 80% of which are singletons. The sample taken for sequencing was naive CD4+ and CD8+ T cells sorted from blood, pooled from several donors. These receptors were obtained from a pool of human donors in good health; the sample pools cells from several healthy donors.

The chain is built from TRBV27 and TRBJ1-1; no clear D. Germline CDR1 MNHEY, CDR2 SMNVEV (reference sequence). The V end lost 7 bases, the J end lost 0 bases, and 12 bases lay between the germline ends. The CDR3 sequence is 14 residues long. CDR3 in DNA: TGTGCCAGCACCCCTGGTCGGATGAACACTGAAGCTTTCTTT. This sequence encodes CASTPGRMNTEAFF.

The DNA of the CDR3 is TGTGCCATCAGTGACGGCGGACAGCCGAACACTGAAGCTTTCTTT. Protein product: CAISDGGQPNTEAFF. The chain is built from TRBV10-3 and TRBJ1-1, with D possibly TRBD1 on 6 matching bases. This CDR3 region has 15 residues. CDR1 ENHRY and CDR2 SYGVKD come from the germline V gene. V lost 3 bases, J lost 1 base, and 12 bases lay in between.

V and J are TRBV28 and TRBJ2-1, with D maybe TRBD2 (6 bases). CDR1 is MDHEN and CDR2 is SYDVKM in the germline V gene. Between the trimmed V and J ends, which lost 3 bases and 6 bases, there was a span of 15 bases. The CDR3 loop spans 15 amino acids. The CDR3 sequence is CASSLGGGMPNEQFF. CDR3 sequence (DNA): TGTGCCAGCAGTTTGGGTGGCGGGATGCCCAATGAGCAGTTCTTC. Using reference TRBV28 and TRBJ2-1 for the parts outside the CDR3, the full variable domain is DVKVTQSSRYLVKRTGEKVFLECVQDMDHENMFWYRQDPGLGLRLIYFSYDVKMKEKGDIPEGYSVSREKKERFSLILESASTNQTSMYLCASSLGGGMPNEQFFGPGTRLTVL.

This clonotype has a handful of counts. The chain links TRBV6-5 to TRBJ1-2; D possibly corresponds to TRBD1 (5 bases). V was trimmed by 4 bases and J by 6 bases, leaving 9 bases between them. CDR1 and CDR2 (germline): MNHEY, SVGAGI. This CDR3 region has 12 residues. The CDR3 loop reads CASSWGGDGYTF. The CDR3 bases are TGTGCCAGCAGTTGGGGCGGGGATGGCTACACCTTC.

This sequence joins TRBV29-1 and TRBJ2-7, with 9 positions matching TRBD1. CDR1 and CDR2 (germline): SQVTM, ANQGSEA. The CDR3 loop spans 14 amino acids. V lost 6 bases and J lost 4; bases outside the gene matches: 10. Here the CDR3 DNA reads TGCAGCGTCTCATGGACAGGGGTCTTGTACGAGCAGTACTTC. Translating it yields CSVSWTGVLYEQYF.

This rearrangement joins TRBV2 to TRBJ2-3; 10 nucleotides line up with TRBD2. V shed 5 bases, J shed 10 bases, and the junction held 12 bases outside the gene matches. The CDR3 has 15 amino acids. Germline V gives CDR1 SNHLY, CDR2 FYNNEI. CDR3 bases: TGTGCCAGCAGTACAGGACTAGCGGAAGGGGCCCCGCAGTATTTT. This gives the protein CASSTGLAEGAPQYF.

V and J are TRBV20-1 and TRBJ2-1; D gene unclear. Germline values: CDR1 DFQATT, CDR2 SNEGSKA (reference sequence). Trimming took 8 bases from V and 10 from J, leaving 21 bases between them. The CDR3 runs to 13 residues. CDR3 nucleotide sequence: TGCAGTCCCAGAGGACCAAGACGGCAGGAGCAGTTCTTC. It is translated as CSPRGPRRQEQFF.

The sample holds a few counts of this clonotype. The gene calls are TRBV6-5 and TRBJ2-3; possibly TRBD1 for D (5 bases). Trimming stripped 3 bases from V and 11 bases from J, with 9 bases between. Germline loops: CDR1 MNHEY, CDR2 SVGAGI. This CDR3 region has 11 residues. The CDR3, as DNA: TGTGCCAGCAGTTATCAGGGAAAGCAGTATTTT. Amino acids: CASSYQGKQYF.

The J gene is TRBJ2-1, the V gene TRBV6-5; TRBD1 matches 8 bases. The V gene end was trimmed by 2 bases and the J gene end by 8 bases; junction bases not matched to a gene: 2. This CDR3 spans 13 amino acids. The germline V gene has CDR1 MNHEY and CDR2 SVGAGI. CDR3 amino acids: CASSYGQGDEQFF. Written as DNA, the CDR3 is TGTGCCAGCAGTTACGGACAGGGAGATGAGCAGTTCTTC.

This chain connects TRBV11-2 to TRBJ2-1, with TRBD2 matching over 7 bases. Trimming removed 0 bases from V and 10 bases from J; junction bases left unmatched: 9. Per the germline V gene, CDR1 is SGHAT and CDR2 is FQNNGV. The CDR3 length is 15 residues. The chain's CDR3 is CASSLDYGGRNEQFF. The CDR3 DNA follows: TGTGCCAGCAGCTTAGATTACGGCGGGAGAAACGAGCAGTTCTTC. The full variable domain, in which reference TRBV11-2 and TRBJ2-1 provide the parts outside the CDR3, is EAGVAQSPRYKIIEKRQSVAFWCNPISGHATLYWYQQILGQGPKLLIQFQNNGVVDDSQLPKDRFSAERLKGVDSTLKIQPAKLEDSAVYLCASSLDYGGRNEQFFGPGTRLTVL.

This chain joins TRBV10-3 and TRBJ1-2; D remains unclear. CDR1 is ENHRY, CDR2 SYGVKD, per germline. The CDR3 has 12 residues. The ends were cut back, 7 bases at V and 8 bases at J, with 14 bases in the middle. CDR3 sequence (DNA): TGTGCCATCACCCGCGCCGGGTGGGGCTACACCTTC. Its translation is CAITRAGWGYTF.

The genes are TRBV12-3 or TRBV12-4 and TRBJ1-5; D is uncertain. V gave up 2 bases and J gave up 4 bases, with 9 bases separating them. This CDR3 is built from 14 residues. The CDR3 protein is CASSLWQENQPQHF. DNA for the CDR3: TGTGCCAGCAGTTTATGGCAAGAAAATCAGCCCCAGCATTTT.

This chain links TRBV6-5 with TRBJ2-3, with 13 bases matching TRBD2. This CDR3 comprises 18 residues. Germline lookup yields CDR1 MNHEY and CDR2 SVGAGI. J was trimmed by 2 bases and V by 8 bases; bases with no gene match: 13. The CDR3 region is CASGTFTSGRADTDTQYF. The CDR3 nucleotides read TGTGCCAGCGGAACATTCACTAGCGGGAGGGCAGACACAGATACGCAGTATTTT.

This clonotype was seen a handful of times. J is TRBJ2-5 and V is TRBV19; D is undetermined. CDR3 length: 11 residues. The germline CDR1 and CDR2 sequences are LNHDA and SQIVND (reference sequence). Trimming left V 3 bases short and J 1 base short, with 0 bases between. For the CDR3, the DNA is TGTGCCAGTAGTATCCAAGAGACCCAGTACTTC. It yields the protein CASSIQETQYF. The variable domain in full, with the rest retrieved from reference TRBV19 and TRBJ2-5, is DGGITQSPKYLFRKEGQNVTLSCEQNLNHDAMYWYRQDPGQGLRLIYYSQIVNDFQKGDIAEGYSVSREKKESFPLTVTSAQKNPTAFYLCASSIQETQYFGPGTRLLVL.

This clonotype was seen only once. This rearrangement joins TRBV5-5 to TRBJ2-1, with D hard to call. The germline gives CDR1 SGHKS, CDR2 YYEKEE (reference sequence). The CDR3 runs to 14 residues. Trimming shortened V by 2 bases and J by 3 bases, and 9 bases separated the two germline ends. The CDR3 DNA sequence: TGTGCCAGCAGCTTTTGGAAGGACTACAATGAGCAGTTCTTC. Its protein product is CASSFWKDYNEQFF.

The rearrangement joins TRBV6-5 to TRBJ2-7; the match to TRBD2 covers 9 bases. The junction had 10 bases not matched to a gene; V was cut back by 4 bases and J by 9 bases. CDR1 is MNHEY and CDR2 is SVGAGI in the germline V gene. This CDR3 is built from 14 residues. CDR3 DNA: TGTGCCAGCAGTTCTCCACTAGCGGGTCAGGTGCAGTACTTC. Protein sequence: CASSSPLAGQVQYF.

The chain couples TRBV6-5 to TRBJ1-5; D is ambiguous. Germline values: CDR1 MNHEY, CDR2 SVGAGI. The CDR3 spans 15 residues. The germline V and J ends were trimmed by 0 bases and 4 bases, with 10 bases remaining between them. CDR3 nucleotides: TGTGCCAGCAGTTACTCGTTTCAGGCAAATCAGCCCCAGCATTTT. This sequence encodes CASSYSFQANQPQHF.

V and J are TRBV29-1 and TRBJ1-2; possibly TRBD1 for D (5 bases). The CDR3 is 12 amino acids. V shed 7 bases and J shed 8 bases, with 17 bases lying between them. Germline lookup yields CDR1 SQVTM and CDR2 ANQGSEA. DNA for the CDR3: TGCAGCGCCGGCTGGCAGGGCAGCGGCTACACCTTC. Protein: CSAGWQGSGYTF.

The rearrangement joins TRBV15 to TRBJ1-6; D might be TRBD1 (5 bases). V lost 3 bases to trimming and J lost 3 bases, with 15 bases between them. CDR1 is LNHNV and CDR2 is YYDKDF in the germline V gene (reference sequence). The CDR3 has 17 residues. DNA of the CDR3: TGTGCCACCAGCAGGGCGTCCCGGGGGTTCTATAATTCACCCCTCCACTTT. The encoded protein is CATSRASRGFYNSPLHF.

The chain recombines TRBV30 with TRBJ2-3, with 13 bases fitting TRBD2. This CDR3 has 15 amino acids. The V gene end was trimmed by 3 bases and the J gene end by 4 bases; junction bases not matched to a gene: 4. Germline loops: CDR1 GTSNPN, CDR2 SVGIG (reference sequence). CDR3: CAWREGLAGPDTQYF. The CDR3, as DNA: TGTGCCTGGAGAGAGGGACTAGCGGGACCAGATACGCAGTATTTT.

V is TRBV11-3 and J is TRBJ2-5, with a weak D call TRBD1 (6 bases). Per the germline V gene, CDR1 is SGHNT and CDR2 is YENEEA. Trimming took off 1 base at V and 2 bases at J, with 14 bases between the two ends. The CDR3 totals 16 residues. The CDR3 reads CASSLGPRQAQETQYF. The CDR3 DNA sequence: TGTGCCAGCAGCTTAGGCCCCCGACAGGCGCAAGAGACCCAGTACTTC.

The chain recombines TRBV4-3 with TRBJ2-7; 7 nucleotides line up with TRBD1. The germline gives CDR1 LGHNA, CDR2 YSLEER. V lost 2 bases to trimming and J lost 3 bases; unmatched junction nucleotides: 7. The CDR3 runs 15 residues. Written as DNA, the CDR3 is TGCGCCAGCAGCCAACTACGGGACAGTATCTACGAGCAGTACTTC. Protein: CASSQLRDSIYEQYF.

Regarding this clonotype: The germline gene is not matched at one end of the junction; a read error may be the cause. CDR3: CTSSIYLSQGVEQFF. CDR3 DNA sequence: TGTACCAGTAGTATATATCTTTCGCAGGGGGTTGAGCAGTTCTTC. The chain has TRBV19 and TRBJ2-1; 7 nucleotides line up with TRBD1. The CDR3 totals 15 residues. CDR1 is LNHDA, CDR2 SQIVND, per germline (reference sequence).

V is TRBV15 and J is TRBJ1-3; unclear D gene. The CDR3 has 13 amino acids. V was trimmed by 0 bases and J by 2 bases, leaving 2 bases between them. CDR1 is LNHNV, CDR2 YYDKDF, per germline (reference sequence). CDR3 sequence reads: CATSRDTGNTIYF. Here the CDR3 DNA reads TGTGCCACCAGCAGAGACACTGGAAACACCATATATTTT.

This clonotype turned up a few times. This chain joins TRBV12-3 or TRBV12-4 and TRBJ2-7, with D unresolved. The germline V and J ends were trimmed by 1 base and 2 bases, with 6 bases remaining between them. This CDR3 comprises 13 residues. The CDR3 DNA reads as TGTGCCAGCAGTTTAGGGGCCGCCTACGAGCAGTACTTC. This encodes CASSLGAAYEQYF.

This chain uses TRBV15 with TRBJ1-2; 7 nucleotides align to TRBD1. There are 16 residues in the CDR3. The germline CDR1 and CDR2 sequences are LNHNV and YYDKDF (reference sequence). Trimming cost V 3 bases and J 4 bases; bases outside gene matches: 11. Here the CDR3 reads CATSSPSTGVIYGYTF. The CDR3 bases are TGTGCCACCAGCAGCCCCTCCACAGGGGTGATCTATGGCTACACCTTC.

The chain has TRBV11-2 and TRBJ2-7; D ambiguous. The CDR3 is 14 amino acids. Germline lookup yields CDR1 SGHAT and CDR2 FQNNGV. Trimming stripped 3 bases from V and 1 base from J, with 10 bases between. The CDR3 region is CASSLLAVSYEQYF. CDR3 sequence (DNA): TGTGCCAGCAGCTTGTTGGCGGTTTCCTACGAGCAGTACTTC.

V gene TRBV19 combines with J gene TRBJ2-1; 10 bases align to TRBD2. Germline CDR1 reads LNHDA; CDR2 reads SQIVND (reference sequence). CDR3 length: 15 amino acids. The J segment lost 2 bases and the V segment lost 8 bases, leaving 6 bases of the junction unmatched. The CDR3 is CASAGSGGPYNEQFF. CDR3 nucleotides: TGTGCCAGTGCGGGTAGCGGGGGGCCCTACAATGAGCAGTTCTTC.

The chain recombines TRBV7-8 with TRBJ2-1; D is unclear. Germline V gene data show CDR1 as SGHVS and CDR2 as FQNEAQ. This CDR3 is built from 15 residues. Trimming took off 6 bases at V and 5 bases at J, with 17 bases between the two ends. For the CDR3, the DNA is TGTGCCAGCAGGGATGGGAACGGAGCCCACAATGAGCAGTTCTTC. Its protein product is CASRDGNGAHNEQFF.

The chain carries TRBV6-5 and TRBJ1-1; D might be TRBD1 (5 bases). Trimming left V 5 bases short and J 10 bases short, with 14 bases between. Germline values: CDR1 MNHEY, CDR2 SVGAGI. This CDR3 is built from 12 residues. CDR3 sequence (DNA): TGTGCCAGCAGTAGATCTATTGGGGGAGCTTTCTTT. Translated, it gives CASSRSIGGAFF.

The chain joins TRBV13 to TRBJ2-7; D possibly matches TRBD1 or TRBD2 (5 bases each). CDR1 is PRHDT and CDR2 is FYEKMQ in the germline V gene (reference sequence). Trimming took 3 bases from V and 6 from J, leaving 9 bases between them. This CDR3 contains 12 residues. As DNA, the CDR3 is TGTGCCAGCAGCTTCCCAGGGAGCGAGCAGTACTTC. This sequence encodes CASSFPGSEQYF. Together with reference TRBV13 and TRBJ2-7, the CDR3 gives the full variable domain: AAGVIQSPRHLIKEKRETATLKCYPIPRHDTVYWYQQGPGQDPQFLISFYEKMQSDKGSIPDRFSAQQFSDYHSELNMSSLELGDSALYFCASSFPGSEQYFGPGTRLTVT.